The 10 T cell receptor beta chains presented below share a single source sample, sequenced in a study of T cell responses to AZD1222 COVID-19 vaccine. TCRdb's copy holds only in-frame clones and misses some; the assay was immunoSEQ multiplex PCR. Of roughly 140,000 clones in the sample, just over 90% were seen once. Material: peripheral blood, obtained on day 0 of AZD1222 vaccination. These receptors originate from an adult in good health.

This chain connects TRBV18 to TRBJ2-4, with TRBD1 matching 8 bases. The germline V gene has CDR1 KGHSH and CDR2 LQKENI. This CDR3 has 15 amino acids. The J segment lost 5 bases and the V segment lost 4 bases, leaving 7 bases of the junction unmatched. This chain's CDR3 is CASSLGQGQQNIQYF. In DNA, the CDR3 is TGTGCCAGCTCACTTGGACAGGGTCAGCAAAACATTCAGTACTTC.

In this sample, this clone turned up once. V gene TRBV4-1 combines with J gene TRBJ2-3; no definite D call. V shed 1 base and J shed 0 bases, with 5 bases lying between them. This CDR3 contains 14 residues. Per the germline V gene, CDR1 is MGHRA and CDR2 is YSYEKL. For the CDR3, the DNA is TGCGCCAGCAGCCAAGCCTCTAGCACAGATACGCAGTATTTT. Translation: CASSQASSTDTQYF.

The CDR3 coding sequence is TGTGCCAGTAGTATCGGACGGAATGGCTACACCTTC. This translates into CASSIGRNGYTF. This chain links TRBV19 with TRBJ1-2; D ambiguous. The CDR3 contains 12 residues. V dropped 3 bases and J dropped 6 bases, with 8 bases sitting between them. CDR1 is LNHDA and CDR2 is SQIVND in the germline V gene (reference sequence).

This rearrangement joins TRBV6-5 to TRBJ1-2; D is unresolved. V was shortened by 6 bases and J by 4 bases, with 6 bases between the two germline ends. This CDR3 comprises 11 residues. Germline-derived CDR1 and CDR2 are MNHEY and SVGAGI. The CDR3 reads CASRKSYGYTF. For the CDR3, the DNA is TGTGCCAGCAGGAAGTCCTATGGCTACACCTTC.

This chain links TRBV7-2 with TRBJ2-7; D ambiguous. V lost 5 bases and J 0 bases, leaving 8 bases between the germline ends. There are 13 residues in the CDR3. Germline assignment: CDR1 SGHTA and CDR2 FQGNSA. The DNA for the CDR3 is TGTGCCAGCAGCCCCCACACCTCCTACGAGCAGTACTTC. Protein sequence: CASSPHTSYEQYF.

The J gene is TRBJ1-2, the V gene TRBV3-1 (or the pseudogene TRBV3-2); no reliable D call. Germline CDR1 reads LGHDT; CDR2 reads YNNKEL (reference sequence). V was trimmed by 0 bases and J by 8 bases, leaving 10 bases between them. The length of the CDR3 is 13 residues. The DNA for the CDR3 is TGTGCCAGCAGCCAAGATTGGGAGGGAGGCTACACCTTC. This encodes CASSQDWEGGYTF.

CDR3 residues: CASTLGGNTEAFF. The CDR3 region has the DNA TGTGCCAGCACCCTGGGGGGGAACACTGAAGCTTTCTTT. This chain links TRBV3-1 (or the pseudogene TRBV3-2) with TRBJ1-1, with D possibly TRBD1 on 5 matching bases. The CDR3 covers 13 residues. Germline loops: CDR1 LGHDT, CDR2 YNNKEL (reference sequence). The V end was cut by 7 bases, the J end by 1 base, with 10 bases between.

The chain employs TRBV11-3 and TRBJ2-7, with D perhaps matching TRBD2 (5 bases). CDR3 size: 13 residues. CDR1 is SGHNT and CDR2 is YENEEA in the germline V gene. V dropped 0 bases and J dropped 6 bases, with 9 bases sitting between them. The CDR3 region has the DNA TGTGCCAGCAGCTTAGAAGAGGGTGGCGAGCAGTACTTC. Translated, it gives CASSLEEGGEQYF.

The CDR3 DNA is TGTGCCAGCAGCCCCAGACTAGCGAGATACAATGAGCAGTTCTTC. Its translation: CASSPRLARYNEQFF. V gene TRBV6-2 or TRBV6-3 combines with J gene TRBJ2-1; 8 bases match TRBD2. With V trimmed by 6 bases and J by 4 bases, 8 bases remained unmatched. From germline, CDR1 is MNHEY and CDR2 SVGEGT. The CDR3 consists of 15 residues.

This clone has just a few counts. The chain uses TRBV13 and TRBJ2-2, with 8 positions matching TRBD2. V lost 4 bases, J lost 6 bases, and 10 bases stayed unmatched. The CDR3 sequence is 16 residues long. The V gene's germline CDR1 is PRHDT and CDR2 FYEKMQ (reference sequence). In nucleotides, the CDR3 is TGTGCCAGCAGCTCCTGGACTAGCTCCCCCGCCGGGGAGCTGTTTTTT. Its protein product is CASSSWTSSPAGELFF.